This TCR beta chain was recovered during a study of beta chain features in type 1 diabetes. Findings and caveats of the study: VDJ junctions from patients with type 1 diabetes contained fewer insertions and more deletions. TCRB CDR3s were moderately but significantly shorter in Type 1 diabetes patients in all four CD4+ subsets.

Sequenced material consisted of expressed TCRB transcripts (all of the isolated RNA was reverse transcribed). The method was immunoSEQ multiplex PCR; TCRdb's version includes in-frame clones alone and lacks a portion of them. Of about 70,000 clones in the sample, approximately 50% were seen once. Notes on this clone: Its antigen remains unidentified.

This CDR3 contains 17 residues. The V segment lost 0 bases and the J segment 1 base; nucleotides outside the gene matches: 6. Germline assignment: CDR1 MGHRA and CDR2 YSYEKL. The chain couples TRBV4-1 to TRBJ2-1, with 7 positions matching TRBD2. This clonotype originated in a man aged 30 to 45 with type 1 diabetes. The sample comprised central memory CD4+ T cells from blood. The chain's CDR3 is CASSQDPGGGSYNEQFF. In nucleotides, the CDR3 is TGCGCCAGCAGCCAAGATCCGGGCGGGGGATCCTACAATGAGCAGTTCTTC.